This T cell receptor beta chain was observed in a study of blood T cell repertoires in COVID-19. Study summary: Samples taken during acute and convalescent COVID-19 were collected in the United States, Italy and Spain.

Some clones are missing from TCRdb's copy, which holds only in-frame ones; the method was immunoSEQ multiplex PCR. The data show around 250,000 clones, approximately 85% seen once. Germline CDR1 MNHEY, CDR2 SVGAGI. The CDR3 extends over 15 amino acids. V gave up 6 bases and J gave up 0 bases, with 15 bases separating them. The chain combines TRBV6-5 with TRBJ2-7; possibly TRBD1 for D (6 bases). The receptor was derived from a woman aged 50 to 60 who had recovered from COVID-19. The sequencing sample was made of PBMCs or T cells enriched from blood (not recorded which). Written as DNA, the CDR3 is TGTGCCAGCAGAAACAGGGTAACCTCCTCCTACGAGCAGTACTTC. Its translation is CASRNRVTSSYEQYF.